Sequencing of this T cell receptor beta chain was carried out in a study of shared clonotypes between healthy human individuals. Some clones are missing from TCRdb's copy, which holds only in-frame ones; the method was immunoSEQ multiplex PCR. The table includes around 2.1 million clones, just over 90% detected once. It was CD45RO-negative cells, positively selected for CCR7, that made up naive CD8 cells, with terminally differentiated effector memory CD45RA+ cells excluded. Trimming pared 0 bases from V and 7 bases from J, leaving 14 bases between. CDR3 length: 15 amino acids. Germline V CDR1 and CDR2: SGDLS, YYNGEE.

The source is a man between 18 and 29 years old in good health. Some clones in this sample may be carry-over from other donors' samples. What was sequenced was naive CD8+ T cells from PBMCs. This chain joins TRBV9 and TRBJ2-1; the D is unclear. CDR3 sequence: CASSVDGRGHNEQFF. In DNA, the CDR3 is TGTGCCAGCAGCGTAGATGGACGAGGTCATAATGAGCAGTTCTTC.